This T cell receptor (beta chain) was found in a study of healthy donors' naive CD4 and CD8 T cells. Study-wide findings and caveats: Homeostatic proliferation of naive T cells was not examined as a bias source.

As regards this clonotype: Its specificity is not known.

Trimming took 5 bases from V and 3 from J, leaving 4 bases between them. Germline CDR1 is MNHNY and CDR2 is SVGAGI (reference sequence). This CDR3 contains 11 residues. A linear amplification protocol produced the TCR libraries from about 450 ng of total RNA. TCRdb ran MiXCR on the reads and lists one entry per CDR3 protein. This sample has approximately 200,000 distinct CDR3 sequences, with around three quarters found just once. The genes are TRBV6-6 and TRBJ1-2; no firm D call. Sequenced sample: naive CD4+ and CD8+ T cells sorted from blood, pooled from several donors. This clonotype was sampled from a pool of human donors in good health; the sample pools cells from several healthy donors. The CDR3 loop reads CASSPHYGYTF. The CDR3 coding sequence is TGTGCCAGCAGTCCCCACTATGGCTACACCTTC.